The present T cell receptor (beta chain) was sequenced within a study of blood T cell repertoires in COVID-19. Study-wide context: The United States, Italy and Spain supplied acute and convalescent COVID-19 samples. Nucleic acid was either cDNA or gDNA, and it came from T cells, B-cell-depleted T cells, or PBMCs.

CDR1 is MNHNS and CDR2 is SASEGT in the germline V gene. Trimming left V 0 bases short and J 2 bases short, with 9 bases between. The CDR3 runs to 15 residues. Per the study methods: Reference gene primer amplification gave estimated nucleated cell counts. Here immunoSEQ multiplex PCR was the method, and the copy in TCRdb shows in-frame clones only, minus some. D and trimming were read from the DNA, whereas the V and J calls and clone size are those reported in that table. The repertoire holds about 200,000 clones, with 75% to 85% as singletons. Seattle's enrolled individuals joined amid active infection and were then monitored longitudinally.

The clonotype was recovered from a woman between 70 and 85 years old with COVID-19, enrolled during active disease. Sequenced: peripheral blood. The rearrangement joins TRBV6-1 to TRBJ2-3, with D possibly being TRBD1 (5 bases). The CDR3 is CASSEAGVNTDTQYF. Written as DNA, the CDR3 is TGTGCCAGCAGTGAAGCAGGGGTAAACACAGATACGCAGTATTTT.